One sample yielded the 8 T cell receptor beta chains listed below, sequenced in a study of shared clonotypes between healthy human individuals. Measured with immunoSEQ multiplex PCR; TCRdb has only the in-frame clones, and not every one. This table has some 2,000,000 clones, approximately 95% appearing once. The source material was naive CD4+ T cells sorted from blood. The subset here: CD45RA+ positively selected. The receptor set was obtained from a man aged 18 to 30 in good health.

CDR3 in DNA: TGTGCCAGTAGTATAGGAGGGAAAAACTACGAGCAGTACTTC. This encodes CASSIGGKNYEQYF. The chain combines TRBV19 with TRBJ2-7, with D perhaps matching TRBD2 (5 bases). Germline lookup yields CDR1 LNHDA and CDR2 SQIVND (reference sequence). The CDR3 covers 14 residues. Trimming took 1 base from V and 3 from J, leaving 10 bases between them. Looking up the rest from reference TRBV19 and TRBJ2-7 gives the full variable domain: DGGITQSPKYLFRKEGQNVTLSCEQNLNHDAMYWYRQDPGQGLRLIYYSQIVNDFQKGDIAEGYSVSREKKESFPLTVTSAQKNPTAFYLCASSIGGKNYEQYFGPGTRLTVT.

The chain is built from TRBV10-1 and TRBJ2-7; 12 nucleotides agree with TRBD2. Trimming at V came to 5 bases and at J to 4 bases, leaving 3 bases not matched to a gene. From germline, CDR1 is WNHNN and CDR2 SYGVQD (reference sequence). The CDR3 runs to 14 residues. In nucleotides, the CDR3 is TGCGCCAGCAGTCCGGGACTAGCGGGTTACGAGCAGTACTTC. Amino acids: CASSPGLAGYEQYF.

The rearrangement joins TRBV5-6 to TRBJ2-7; the match to TRBD1 covers 10 bases. Per the germline V gene, CDR1 is SGHDT and CDR2 is YYEEEE. The CDR3 consists of 15 residues. The junction had 8 bases not matched to a gene; V was cut back by 2 bases and J by 6 bases. The DNA of the CDR3 is TGTGCCAGCAGCTTCGGGACAGGGGAGTCGGGCGAGCAGTACTTC. Translating it yields CASSFGTGESGEQYF.

This chain joins TRBV5-4 and TRBJ2-7; 12 positions match TRBD2. The ends lost 4 bases at V and 6 bases at J; junction bases unmatched: 11. CDR3 length: 16 amino acids. The germline gives CDR1 SGHNT, CDR2 YYREEE (reference sequence). CDR3 bases: TGTGCCAGCAGCCGTGTTTCTAGACTAGCGGGAGCCGAGCAGTACTTC. Translated, it gives CASSRVSRLAGAEQYF.

This clone was observed a single time. This chain links TRBV6-1 with TRBJ2-1, with D possibly being TRBD1 or TRBD2 (9 bases each). This CDR3 is 18 amino acids long. V lost 3 bases and J lost 4, with 22 bases in between. The germline gives CDR1 MNHNS, CDR2 SASEGT. The CDR3 DNA sequence: TGTGCCAGCAGTGAGACAGGGGGTAGCCTAGCGGGATACAATGAGCAGTTCTTC. This sequence encodes CASSETGGSLAGYNEQFF.

Concerning this clone: This specimen includes other DNA sequences encoding the same CDR3. This chain connects TRBV18 to TRBJ2-7, with D tentatively TRBD1 (6 bases). This CDR3 spans 14 amino acids. V was clipped by 3 bases and J by 3 bases, with 12 bases between them. In germline, CDR1 is KGHSH, CDR2 LQKENI. CDR3 DNA: TGTGCCAGCTCACCTGGTAGGGGGAGCTACGAGCAGTACTTC. Translation gives CASSPGRGSYEQYF.

A word on this clone: Other DNA variants within this sample encode the same CDR3. The CDR3 nucleotides are TGTGCCAGCAGCGTAGAAACTAGCGGCCCCTACGAGCAGTACTTC. This sequence encodes CASSVETSGPYEQYF. V usage is TRBV9 and J usage is TRBJ2-7; 8 bases fit TRBD2. Trimming took 0 bases from V and 2 from J; bases not matched to a gene: 4. CDR1 is SGDLS and CDR2 is YYNGEE in the germline V gene. This CDR3 comprises 15 residues.

The genes are TRBV9 and TRBJ1-4; TRBD1 matches at 11 bases. The CDR3 extends over 16 amino acids. V shed 1 base and J 7 bases; nucleotides not matched to a gene: 6. Germline V lookup: CDR1 SGDLS, CDR2 YYNGEE. In DNA form, the CDR3 reads TGTGCCAGCAGCGTAAGCCCCGGGACAGGGGGTGAAAAACTGTTTTTT. Its translation is CASSVSPGTGGEKLFF.